This T cell receptor beta chain was retrieved from a study of blood T cell repertoires in COVID-19. The wider study: Acute and convalescent COVID-19 specimens originated in the United States, Italy and Spain. T cells, B-cell-depleted T cells, or PBMCs supplied cDNA or gDNA.

In the source study's methods: The assay estimated nucleated cells by amplifying reference gene primers. Here immunoSEQ multiplex PCR was the method, and the copy in TCRdb shows in-frame clones only, minus some. The V and J calls and clone size were taken over from that table, and D and trimming were inferred from the DNA. The sample lists about 410,000 clones; around 86% were seen once. The receptor was isolated from a woman aged 25 to 39 with active or convalescent COVID-19. Sequenced: peripheral blood.

CDR3 protein: CASSLNGGDVQETQYF. The DNA of the CDR3 is TGCGCCAGCAGCTTGAACGGGGGGGATGTTCAAGAGACCCAGTACTTC. The chain employs TRBV5-1 and TRBJ2-5, with 8 bases that match TRBD2. The ends lost 1 base at V and 2 bases at J; junction bases unmatched: 7. Germline CDR1 reads SGHRS; CDR2 reads YFSETQ. This CDR3 is built from 16 residues.